These T cell receptor beta chains were read from a single sample in a study of blood T cell repertoires in COVID-19. Here immunoSEQ multiplex PCR was the method, and the copy in TCRdb shows in-frame clones only, minus some. The table lists approximately 82,000 clones, around four fifths of them singletons. Source material: peripheral blood. These receptors all stem from a woman aged 55 to 70 with acute or convalescent COVID-19. Each CDR3 is given with its conserved first and last residue. A D gene is named only where the DNA matches it firmly. The size entry is marked missing in some rows and otherwise reads once, few, many or a size class.

clone size: NA
V gene: TRBV5-1
D gene: TRBD2
J gene: TRBJ2-5
CDR3 DNA: TGCGCCAGCAGCTTGACTAGCGGGGGGGGAGAGACCCAGTACTTC
CDR3 protein: CASSLTSGGGETQYF

clone size: NA
V gene: TRBV19
D gene: NA
J gene: TRBJ1-1
CDR3 DNA: TGTGCCAGTAGTACCTGGACACTAATGAACACTGAAGCTTTCTTT
CDR3 protein: CASSTWTLMNTEAFF

clone size: NA
V gene: TRBV6-5
D gene: NA
J gene: TRBJ2-5
CDR3 DNA: TGTGCCAGCAGGGGAGTGGGGCAAGAGACCCAGTACTTC
CDR3 protein: CASRGVGQETQYF

clone size: NA
V gene: TRBV10-3
D gene: TRBD1
J gene: TRBJ1-2
CDR3 DNA: TGTGCCATCAGTCCGGACAGGGGGCAGGGCTACACCTTC
CDR3 protein: CAISPDRGQGYTF

clone size: NA
V gene: TRBV10-2
D gene: NA
J gene: TRBJ1-5
CDR3 DNA: TGCGCCAGCAGTGAACAGGGTTTGATCCAGCCCCAGCATTTT
CDR3 protein: CASSEQGLIQPQHF

clone size: NA
V gene: TRBV6-2/TRBV6-3
D gene: TRBD2
J gene: TRBJ2-5
CDR3 DNA: TGTGCCAGCAGTTACGGACTAGCGGGGGGGCCCGGGGAGACCCAGTACTTC
CDR3 protein: CASSYGLAGGPGETQYF

clone size: NA
V gene: TRBV11-3
D gene: NA
J gene: TRBJ2-7
CDR3 DNA: TGTGCCAGCAGCTTAGCGCCCGGGGGGCAGGGGGCCCCCTACGAGCAGTACTTC
CDR3 protein: CASSLAPGGQGAPYEQYF

clone size: NA
V gene: TRBV10-3
D gene: NA
J gene: TRBJ1-2
CDR3 DNA: TGTGCCATCAGTGGCGGGCCGTCCCACGGGGGCTACACCTTC
CDR3 protein: CAISGGPSHGGYTF

clone size: NA
V gene: TRBV29-1
D gene: NA
J gene: TRBJ2-3
CDR3 DNA: TGCAGCGTTGAAGAACCAGGGATCACAGATACGCAGTATTTT
CDR3 protein: CSVEEPGITDTQYF

clone size: NA
V gene: TRBV30
D gene: TRBD1
J gene: TRBJ2-3
CDR3 DNA: TGTGCCTGGAGCCCTGGACAGGGGGTGGATACGCAGTATTTT
CDR3 protein: CAWSPGQGVDTQYF

clone size: NA
V gene: TRBV7-2
D gene: NA
J gene: TRBJ2-1
CDR3 DNA: TGTGCCAGCAGCCCCGGCGGTCTCCTGGAGCAGTTCTTC
CDR3 protein: CASSPGGLLEQFF

clone size: NA
V gene: TRBV27
D gene: TRBD1
J gene: TRBJ2-3
CDR3 DNA: TGTGCCAGCAGTTCCGGACAGGGTTTAGATACGCAGTATTTT
CDR3 protein: CASSSGQGLDTQYF

clone size: few
V gene: TRBV4-2
D gene: NA
J gene: TRBJ1-2
CDR3 DNA: TGTGCCAGCAGCCAAGATTCTGCCCCTTCGGATGGCTACACCTTC
CDR3 protein: CASSQDSAPSDGYTF

clone size: NA
V gene: TRBV9
D gene: TRBD2
J gene: TRBJ2-7
CDR3 DNA: TGTGCCAGCAGCGTGGCCGGGACTACCGACTACGAGCAGTACTTC
CDR3 protein: CASSVAGTTDYEQYF

clone size: NA
V gene: TRBV5-8
D gene: TRBD1
J gene: TRBJ1-3
CDR3 DNA: TGTGCCAGCAGCTTGAAGGGACAGGGTTTCTCTGGAAACACCATATATTTT
CDR3 protein: CASSLKGQGFSGNTIYF

clone size: NA
V gene: TRBV5-1
D gene: NA
J gene: TRBJ2-1
CDR3 DNA: TGCGCCAGCAGCTCAAATTACAATGAGCAGTTCTTC
CDR3 protein: CASSSNYNEQFF

clone size: NA
V gene: TRBV11-2
D gene: TRBD1
J gene: TRBJ1-6
CDR3 DNA: TGTGCCAGCAGCCCACGGGGACAGGGTAATTCACCCCTCCACTTT
CDR3 protein: CASSPRGQGNSPLHF

clone size: once
V gene: TRBV24-1
D gene: NA
J gene: TRBJ2-5
CDR3 DNA: TGTGCCACCAGCGGAGGAGGGTTCGAAGAGACCCAGTACTTC
CDR3 protein: CATSGGGFEETQYF

clone size: NA
V gene: TRBV19
D gene: NA
J gene: TRBJ1-1
CDR3 DNA: TGTGCCAGTAGTCCCGTATCAGGCACTGAAGCTTTCTTT
CDR3 protein: CASSPVSGTEAFF

clone size: NA
V gene: TRBV28
D gene: NA
J gene: TRBJ2-5
CDR3 DNA: TGTGCCAGCACCTCCCAACTAGGGAGGCAAGAGACCCAGTACTTC
CDR3 protein: CASTSQLGRQETQYF

clone size: NA
V gene: TRBV6-5
D gene: NA
J gene: TRBJ1-5
CDR3 DNA: TGTGCCACAGCGGTAGGTAACGGCAATCAGCCCCAGCATTTT
CDR3 protein: CATAVGNGNQPQHF

clone size: NA
V gene: TRBV6-5
D gene: TRBD1
J gene: TRBJ2-5
CDR3 DNA: TGTGCCAGCAGACTAACAGGGGGGCGAGAGACCCAGTACTTC
CDR3 protein: CASRLTGGRETQYF

clone size: NA
V gene: TRBV6-1
D gene: TRBD1
J gene: TRBJ2-1
CDR3 DNA: TGTGCCAGCAGTGAGGACAGGCGACCCTACAATGAGCAGTTCTTC
CDR3 protein: CASSEDRRPYNEQFF

clone size: NA
V gene: TRBV7-2
D gene: TRBD1
J gene: TRBJ2-2
CDR3 DNA: TGTGCCAGCAGTTTTCAAGGGACAGGGGGCTTCCCCGGGGAGCTGTTTTTT
CDR3 protein: CASSFQGTGGFPGELFF

clone size: NA
V gene: TRBV7-2
D gene: NA
J gene: TRBJ1-2
CDR3 DNA: TGTGCCAGCAGCTACACCGGGAGGGACTATGGCTACACCTTC
CDR3 protein: CASSYTGRDYGYTF